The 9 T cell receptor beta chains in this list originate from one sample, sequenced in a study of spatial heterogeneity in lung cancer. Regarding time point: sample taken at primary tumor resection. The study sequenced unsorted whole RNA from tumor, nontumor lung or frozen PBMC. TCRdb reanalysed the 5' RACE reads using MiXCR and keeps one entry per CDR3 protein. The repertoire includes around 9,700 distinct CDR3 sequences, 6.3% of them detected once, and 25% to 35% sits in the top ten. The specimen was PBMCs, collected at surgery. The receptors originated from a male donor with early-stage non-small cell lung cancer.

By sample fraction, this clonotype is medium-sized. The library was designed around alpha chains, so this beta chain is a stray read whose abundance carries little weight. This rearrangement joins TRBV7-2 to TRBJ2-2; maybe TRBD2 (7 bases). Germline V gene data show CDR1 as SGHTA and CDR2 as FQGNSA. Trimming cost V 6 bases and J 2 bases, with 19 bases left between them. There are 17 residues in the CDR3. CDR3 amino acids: CASSRPGGRGNTGELFF. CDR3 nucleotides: TGTGCCAGCAGTCGGCCCGGGGGGCGGGGTAACACCGGGGAGCTGTTTTTT.

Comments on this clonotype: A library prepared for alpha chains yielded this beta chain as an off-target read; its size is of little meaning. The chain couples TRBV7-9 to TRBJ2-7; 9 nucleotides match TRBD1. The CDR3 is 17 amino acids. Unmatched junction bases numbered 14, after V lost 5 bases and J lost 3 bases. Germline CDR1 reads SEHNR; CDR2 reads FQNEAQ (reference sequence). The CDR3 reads CASSTTRTGQGVYEQYF. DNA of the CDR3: TGTGCCAGCAGCACAACGCGGACGGGACAGGGTGTCTACGAGCAGTACTTC.

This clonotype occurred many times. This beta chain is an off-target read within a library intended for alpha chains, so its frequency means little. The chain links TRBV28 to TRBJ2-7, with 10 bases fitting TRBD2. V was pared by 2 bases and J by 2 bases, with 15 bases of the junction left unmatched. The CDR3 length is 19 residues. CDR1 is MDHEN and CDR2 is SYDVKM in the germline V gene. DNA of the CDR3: TGTGCCAGCAGTTTACCCTGGCTAGCGGGAGAGTATAGGGCCTACGAGCAGTACTTC. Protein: CASSLPWLAGEYRAYEQYF.

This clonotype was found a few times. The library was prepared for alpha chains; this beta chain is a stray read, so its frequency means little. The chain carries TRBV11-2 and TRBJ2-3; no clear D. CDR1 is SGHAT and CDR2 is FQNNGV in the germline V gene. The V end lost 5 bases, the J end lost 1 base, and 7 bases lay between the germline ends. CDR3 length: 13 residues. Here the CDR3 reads CASSRTRTDTQYF. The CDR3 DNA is TGTGCCAGCAGCCGAACCCGCACAGATACGCAGTATTTT.

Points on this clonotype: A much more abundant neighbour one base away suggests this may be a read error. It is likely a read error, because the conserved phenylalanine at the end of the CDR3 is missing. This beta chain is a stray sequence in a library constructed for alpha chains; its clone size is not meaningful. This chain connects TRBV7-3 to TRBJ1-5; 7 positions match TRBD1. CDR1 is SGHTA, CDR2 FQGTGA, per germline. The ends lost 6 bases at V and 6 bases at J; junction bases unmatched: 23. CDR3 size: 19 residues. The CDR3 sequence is CASSHRPRDTGDGGQPQHV. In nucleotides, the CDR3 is TGTGCCAGCAGTCATAGACCCCGGGATACAGGGGATGGAGGTCAGCCCCAGCATGTT.

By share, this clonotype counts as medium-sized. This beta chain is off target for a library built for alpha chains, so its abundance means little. For the CDR3, the DNA is TGTGCCAGCAGCTTACGGGGGAGCTCCTACAATGAGCAGTTCTTC. Amino acids: CASSLRGSSYNEQFF. The chain has TRBV7-9 and TRBJ2-1; weak D call: TRBD2 (6 bases). The CDR3 is made up of 15 amino acids. In germline, CDR1 is SEHNR, CDR2 FQNEAQ (reference sequence). Trimming took off 2 bases at V and 0 bases at J, with 8 bases between the two ends.

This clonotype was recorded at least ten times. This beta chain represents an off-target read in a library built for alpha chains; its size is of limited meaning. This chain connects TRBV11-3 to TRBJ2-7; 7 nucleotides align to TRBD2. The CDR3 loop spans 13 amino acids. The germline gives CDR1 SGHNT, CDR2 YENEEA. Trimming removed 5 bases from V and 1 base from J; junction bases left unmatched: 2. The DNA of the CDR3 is TGTGCCAGCAGCCTAGCGGTTTCCTACGAGCAGTACTTC. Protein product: CASSLAVSYEQYF.

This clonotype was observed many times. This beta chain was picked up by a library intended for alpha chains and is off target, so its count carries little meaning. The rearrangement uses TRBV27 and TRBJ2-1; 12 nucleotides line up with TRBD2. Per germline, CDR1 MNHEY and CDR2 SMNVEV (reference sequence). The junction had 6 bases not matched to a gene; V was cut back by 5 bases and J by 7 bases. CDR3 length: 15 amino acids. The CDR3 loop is CASSIGTSGPNEQFF. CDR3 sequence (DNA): TGTGCCAGCAGTATAGGGACTAGCGGGCCTAATGAGCAGTTCTTC.

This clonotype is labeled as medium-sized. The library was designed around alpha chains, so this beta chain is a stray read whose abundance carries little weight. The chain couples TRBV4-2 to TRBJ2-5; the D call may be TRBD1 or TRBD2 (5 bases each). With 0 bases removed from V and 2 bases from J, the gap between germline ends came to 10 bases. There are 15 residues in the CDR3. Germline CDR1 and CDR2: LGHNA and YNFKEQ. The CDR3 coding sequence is TGTGCCAGCAGCCAAGATCGGGGCGGACAAGAGACCCAGTACTTC. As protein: CASSQDRGGQETQYF.